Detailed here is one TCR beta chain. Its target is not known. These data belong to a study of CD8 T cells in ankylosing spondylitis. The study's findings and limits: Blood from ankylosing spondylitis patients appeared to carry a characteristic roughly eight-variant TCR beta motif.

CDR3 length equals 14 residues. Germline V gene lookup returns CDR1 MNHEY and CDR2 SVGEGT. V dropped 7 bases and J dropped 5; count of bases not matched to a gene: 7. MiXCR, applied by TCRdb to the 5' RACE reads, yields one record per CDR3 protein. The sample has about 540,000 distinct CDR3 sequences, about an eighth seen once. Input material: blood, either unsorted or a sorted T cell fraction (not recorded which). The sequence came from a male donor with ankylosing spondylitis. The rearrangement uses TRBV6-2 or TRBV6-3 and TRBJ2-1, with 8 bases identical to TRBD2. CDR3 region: CASTGGGSNNEQFF. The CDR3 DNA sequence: TGTGCCAGCACGGGCGGGGGGAGCAACAATGAGCAGTTCTTC.